A single sample is the source of the 31 T cell receptor beta chains below, sequenced in a study of OX40 agonist ivuxolimab in advanced cancers. Some clones are missing from TCRdb's copy, which holds only in-frame ones; the method was immunoSEQ multiplex PCR. The table has roughly 80,000 clones, around 84% seen once; the top ten hold 1.5% to 2%. The input for sequencing was CD4+ or CD8+ T cells sorted from blood, taken in a trial of the OX40 agonist ivuxolimab. The receptors here all came from an adult with an advanced solid tumor such as melanoma, head and neck, liver or kidney cancer.

This sequence joins TRBV28 and TRBJ2-3, with D perhaps TRBD1 (6 bases). V lost 6 bases, J lost 0 bases, and 13 bases lay in between. CDR1 and CDR2 (germline): MDHEN, SYDVKM. The CDR3 covers 15 residues. The CDR3 DNA follows: TGTGCCAGCAGCCGGACAGCTTCTAGCACAGATACGCAGTATTTT. Its protein product is CASSRTASSTDTQYF.

V and J are TRBV20-1 and TRBJ1-2; D not certain. V shed 3 bases and J shed 2 bases, with 4 bases lying between them. CDR1 DFQATT and CDR2 SNEGSKA come from the germline V gene (reference sequence). CDR3 length: 11 amino acids. The CDR3 nucleotides read TGCAGTGCTAGCCCAAACTATGGCTACACCTTC. This sequence encodes CSASPNYGYTF.

The rearrangement links TRBV6-6 to TRBJ1-5; TRBD1 aligns across 9 bases. V shed 6 bases and J 7 bases; nucleotides not matched to a gene: 10. This CDR3 has 15 residues. Germline V gene data show CDR1 as MNHNY and CDR2 as SVGAGI (reference sequence). The CDR3 region is CASSPLGTGNQPQHF. The CDR3 DNA follows: TGTGCCAGCAGCCCCTTAGGGACAGGGAACCAGCCCCAGCATTTT.

The J gene is TRBJ2-1, the V gene TRBV7-2, with TRBD2 matching over 15 bases. J lost 8 bases, V lost 4 bases, and 9 bases had no gene match. The CDR3 covers 17 residues. Germline loops: CDR1 SGHTA, CDR2 FQGNSA. CDR3 region: CASSSAQGLAGGHEQFF. The CDR3 DNA reads as TGTGCCAGCAGCTCGGCACAAGGACTAGCGGGGGGGCATGAGCAGTTCTTC.

CDR3 residues: CASSSVRNDNEQFF. The CDR3 nucleotides are TGCGCCAGCAGCTCCGTGAGAAACGACAATGAGCAGTTCTTC. The V and J genes are TRBV5-1 and TRBJ2-1; D gene unclear. CDR1 is SGHRS and CDR2 is YFSETQ in the germline V gene. Trimming cost V 3 bases and J 5 bases, with 12 bases left between them. The length of the CDR3 is 14 residues.

The chain joins TRBV19 to TRBJ1-1, with 7 bases fitting TRBD1. The CDR3 is 14 amino acids. The V and J ends lost 0 bases and 7 bases, in that order; junction bases with no gene match: 5. Per the germline V gene, CDR1 is LNHDA and CDR2 is SQIVND (reference sequence). The CDR3 coding sequence is TGTGCCAGTAGTATAGAGGGACAGAGAATTGAAGCTTTCTTT. Translating gives CASSIEGQRIEAFF.

CDR3 in DNA: TGCGCCAGCAGCCAAGGTCAACGGCTAACTGAAGCTTTCTTT. Translated, it gives CASSQGQRLTEAFF. This sequence joins TRBV4-3 and TRBJ1-1; D is unclear. Trimming removed 1 base from V and 5 bases from J, with 11 bases in between. Per the germline V gene, CDR1 is LGHNA and CDR2 is YSLEER. This CDR3 is built from 14 residues.

The chain links TRBV5-4 to TRBJ1-2, with TRBD1 as a possible D gene (6 bases). V lost 4 bases, J lost 4 bases, and 14 bases lay in between. Germline V gene data show CDR1 as SGHNT and CDR2 as YYREEE (reference sequence). This CDR3 has 14 amino acids. The CDR3 region is CASSLRGDVYGYTF. CDR3 coding DNA: TGTGCCAGCAGCCTCAGGGGAGATGTCTATGGCTACACCTTC.

The V call is TRBV5-6, the J call TRBJ2-1, with D uncertain. The CDR3 is made up of 13 amino acids. The V gene lost 4 bases and the J gene lost 6 bases, with 11 bases spanning the gap. Germline CDR1 is SGHDT and CDR2 is YYEEEE. The CDR3 region has the DNA TGTGCCAGCAGCCTCCAATTAGTCAATGAGCAGTTCTTC. It encodes CASSLQLVNEQFF. Combining the CDR3 with reference TRBV5-6 and TRBJ2-1 gives the whole variable domain DAGVTQSPTHLIKTRGQQVTLRCSPKSGHDTVSWYQQALGQGPQFIFQYYEEEERQRGNFPDRFSGHQFPNYSSELNVNALLLGDSALYLCASSLQLVNEQFFGPGTRLTVL.

The J gene is TRBJ2-3, the V gene TRBV7-2; maybe TRBD2 (5 bases). V was clipped by 1 base and J by 1 base, with 12 bases between them. The CDR3 contains 16 residues. Germline CDR1 reads SGHTA; CDR2 reads FQGNSA. The CDR3 coding sequence is TGTGCCAGCAGCTTAGGCGGGCGGCGGGGCACAGATACGCAGTATTTT. Translated: CASSLGGRRGTDTQYF.

In the case of this clone: A read error may account for a junction end that differs from germline. V usage is TRBV6-5 and J usage is TRBJ2-1, with TRBD2 matching 9 bases. The CDR3 runs 15 residues. Germline-derived CDR1 and CDR2 are MNHEY and SVGAGI. This CDR3 is CASSILAGRTPGQVF. DNA of the CDR3: TGTGCCAGCAGTATCCTAGCGGGGAGGACCCCAGGACAGGTCTTC.

The chain links TRBV7-2 to TRBJ1-5, with D perhaps TRBD1 (5 bases). V shed 5 bases and J shed 5 bases, with 16 bases lying between them. The CDR3 runs 15 residues. CDR1 SGHTA and CDR2 FQGNSA come from the germline V gene. This CDR3 reads CASSAFQGRDQPQHF. In DNA, the CDR3 is TGTGCCAGCAGCGCTTTTCAGGGCAGGGATCAGCCCCAGCATTTT.

The V gene is TRBV6-1, the J gene TRBJ1-5; the D gene is possibly TRBD1 (6 bases). In germline, CDR1 is MNHNS, CDR2 SASEGT. The CDR3 has 15 amino acids. Trimming stripped 4 bases from V and 2 bases from J, with 12 bases between. The CDR3 DNA sequence: TGTGCCAGCAGTGTGGACAGAGGAGGCAATCAGCCCCAGCATTTT. Its protein is CASSVDRGGNQPQHF.

The chain links TRBV7-9 to TRBJ1-2, with 10 bases lining up with TRBD1. Germline V lookup: CDR1 SEHNR, CDR2 FQNEAQ (reference sequence). J lost 6 bases, V lost 6 bases, and 10 bases had no gene match. The CDR3 contains 15 residues. The CDR3 reads CASSSTLDRGDGYTF. Here the CDR3 DNA reads TGTGCCAGCAGTTCGACTTTGGACAGGGGGGATGGCTACACCTTC.

The chain carries TRBV6-5 and TRBJ1-2; TRBD1 agrees at 7 bases. This CDR3 has 14 residues. V lost 5 bases, J lost 4 bases, and 7 bases stayed unmatched. Looked up from germline, CDR1 is MNHEY and CDR2 is SVGAGI. Here the CDR3 reads CASSPGQRTYGYTF. The CDR3, as DNA: TGTGCCAGCAGTCCGGGACAGCGAACCTATGGCTACACCTTC.

V is TRBV28 and J is TRBJ2-7, with TRBD1 as a possible D gene (5 bases). CDR3 length: 12 amino acids. V dropped 4 bases and J dropped 4 bases, with 8 bases sitting between them. Germline loops: CDR1 MDHEN, CDR2 SYDVKM. The CDR3 DNA reads as TGTGCCAGCAGTTCAGGGATTTACGAGCAGTACTTC. It is translated as CASSSGIYEQYF.

CDR3 region: CASSLEGRRETDTQYF. The CDR3 DNA sequence: TGCGCCAGCAGCTTGGAAGGACGGCGAGAAACAGATACGCAGTATTTT. The chain has TRBV5-1 and TRBJ2-3, with D unresolved. The length of the CDR3 is 16 residues. Germline V gives CDR1 SGHRS, CDR2 YFSETQ. V was shortened by 0 bases and J by 3 bases, with 14 bases between the two germline ends. The full variable domain, in which reference TRBV5-1 and TRBJ2-3 provide the parts outside the CDR3, is KAGVTQTPRYLIKTRGQQVTLSCSPISGHRSVSWYQQTPGQGLQFLFEYFSETQRNKGNFPGRFSGRQFSNSRSEMNVSTLELGDSALYLCASSLEGRRETDTQYFGPGTRLTVL.

The chain uses TRBV5-4 and TRBJ1-2; TRBD1 is a possible D gene (5 bases). Trimming removed 0 bases from V and 7 bases from J, with 10 bases in between. Looked up from germline, CDR1 is SGHNT and CDR2 is YYREEE (reference sequence). The CDR3 is 13 amino acids. The CDR3 sequence: CASSLGQRGGYTF. CDR3 bases: TGTGCCAGCAGCTTGGGACAGCGTGGTGGCTACACCTTC.

The chain is built from TRBV6-5 and TRBJ1-2, with 8 bases that match TRBD1. V lost 3 bases and J lost 6; bases outside the gene matches: 3. This CDR3 has 13 amino acids. Germline assignment: CDR1 MNHEY and CDR2 SVGAGI. Here the CDR3 DNA reads TGTGCCAGCAGTTATGGGGGACAGGATGGCTACACCTTC. As protein: CASSYGGQDGYTF.

The chain uses TRBV18 and TRBJ1-1; no reliable D call. The V end was cut by 6 bases, the J end by 3 bases, with 20 bases between. The germline V gene encodes CDR1 KGHSH and CDR2 LQKENI. The CDR3 is 16 residues long. The CDR3 spells CASSIAMPEGDTEAFF. The CDR3 DNA follows: TGTGCCAGCTCGATCGCCATGCCGGAGGGAGACACTGAAGCTTTCTTT.

This chain joins TRBV19 and TRBJ1-2; 7 bases line up with TRBD1. V trimming: 1 base; J trimming: 5 bases; junction bases outside the gene matches: 10. Germline V gene data show CDR1 as LNHDA and CDR2 as SQIVND (reference sequence). The CDR3 runs to 16 residues. The CDR3 loop is CASSIGQGAGLYGYTF. Written as DNA, the CDR3 is TGTGCCAGTAGTATAGGACAGGGAGCCGGGCTTTATGGCTACACCTTC.

The gene calls are TRBV6-6 and TRBJ2-7, with 8 bases fitting TRBD1. The CDR3 totals 15 residues. The ends lost 0 bases at V and 9 bases at J; junction bases unmatched: 10. Germline CDR1 MNHNY, CDR2 SVGAGI (reference sequence). CDR3 bases: TGTGCCAGCAGTTACTCCGGGACAGGCGAACCGGGGCAGTACTTC. This codes for CASSYSGTGEPGQYF.

This rearrangement joins TRBV27 to TRBJ1-2; 9 positions agree with TRBD1. CDR1 is MNHEY and CDR2 is SMNVEV in the germline V gene (reference sequence). CDR3 size: 15 residues. J was trimmed by 4 bases and V by 6 bases; bases with no gene match: 9. The CDR3, as DNA: TGTGCCAGCAGCTTAAACAGGGGGCTTGGCTATGGCTACACCTTC. Translated, it gives CASSLNRGLGYGYTF.

In its sample, this clone was seen a few times. The chain couples TRBV28 to TRBJ1-2; tentatively, D is TRBD1 (5 bases). The CDR3 loop spans 16 amino acids. The V and J ends lost 6 bases and 0 bases respectively, with 17 bases between them. Germline-derived CDR1 and CDR2 are MDHEN and SYDVKM. The CDR3 bases are TGTGCCAGCAGCTCAGTTCGGGGGGGATCTAACTATGGCTACACCTTC. This gives the protein CASSSVRGGSNYGYTF.

This chain joins TRBV11-2 and TRBJ1-2, with D possibly matching TRBD1 (5 bases). Germline loops: CDR1 SGHAT, CDR2 FQNNGV. The CDR3 is made up of 14 amino acids. Between the trimmed V and J ends, which lost 0 bases and 4 bases, there was a span of 9 bases. The CDR3 DNA follows: TGTGCCAGCAGCTTAGAATCAGGGCCCTATGGCTACACCTTC. As protein: CASSLESGPYGYTF.

This clone was counted a single time. This chain joins TRBV30 and TRBJ2-1, with D maybe TRBD2 (6 bases). CDR1 is GTSNPN and CDR2 is SVGIG in the germline V gene (reference sequence). Deletions cut 4 bases from V and 7 bases from J, with 17 bases between. This CDR3 is built from 14 residues. CDR3 in DNA: TGTGCCTGGACCCCCCCCGGAGGGGCTAATGAGCAGTTCTTC. The encoded protein is CAWTPPGGANEQFF.

Note on this clone: Compared with germline, one end of the junction differs, possibly owing to a read error. J is TRBJ2-1 and V is TRBV29-1; D assignment may be TRBD1 or TRBD2 (5 bases each). The germline gives CDR1 SQVTM, CDR2 ANQGSEA. The CDR3 length is 13 residues. CDR3 sequence: CSVLGGQGASHLF. The DNA for the CDR3 is TGCAGCGTACTCGGCGGGCAGGGAGCTTCTCACCTCTTC.

The CDR3 is CASSLNEISPLHF. The CDR3 bases are TGTGCCAGCAGCTTAAACGAAATCTCACCCCTCCACTTT. This chain connects TRBV7-9 to TRBJ1-6; D unclear. The CDR3 contains 13 residues. The V end was cut by 2 bases, the J end by 10 bases, with 9 bases between. Germline CDR1 and CDR2: SEHNR and FQNEAQ (reference sequence).

The gene calls are TRBV7-9 and TRBJ1-4; D possibly corresponds to TRBD1 (6 bases). This CDR3 spans 15 amino acids. V was trimmed by 5 bases and J by 5 bases, leaving 15 bases between them. CDR1 and CDR2 from the germline V gene are SEHNR and FQNEAQ (reference sequence). CDR3 bases: TGTGCCAGCAGCGATACAGGGCTTTCGAATGAAAAACTGTTTTTT. Amino acids: CASSDTGLSNEKLFF. Full variable domain (remainder filled in from reference TRBV7-9 and TRBJ1-4): DTGVSQNPRHKITKRGQNVTFRCDPISEHNRLYWYRQTLGQGPEFLTYFQNEAQLEKSRLLSDRFSAERPKGSFSTLEIQRTEQGDSAMYLCASSDTGLSNEKLFFGSGTQLSVL.

The chain joins TRBV29-1 to TRBJ2-7, with 9 nucleotides matching TRBD1. Germline V gene data show CDR1 as SQVTM and CDR2 as ANQGSEA. V lost 4 bases, J lost 6 bases, and 7 bases stayed unmatched. This CDR3 contains 13 residues. CDR3 nucleotides: TGCAGCGTTGTACGACAGGGGGGTGGCGAGCAGTACTTC. It specifies CSVVRQGGGEQYF.

This sequence joins TRBV5-1 and TRBJ2-1; D call uncertain. This CDR3 spans 13 amino acids. Trimming took off 0 bases at V and 6 bases at J, with 7 bases between the two ends. The V gene's germline CDR1 is SGHRS and CDR2 YFSETQ. The CDR3 DNA is TGCGCCAGCAGCTTGGTCCTGGGCAATGAGCAGTTCTTC. It yields the protein CASSLVLGNEQFF.